What follows are 14 T cell receptor beta chains derived from one specimen sequenced in a study of blood T cell repertoires in COVID-19. The assay was immunoSEQ multiplex PCR, and TCRdb's table has in-frame clones only and misses some. Of some 260,000 clones in the sample, more than 70% were seen once. Sequenced material: peripheral blood. The receptors here all came from a woman aged 18-30 years with acute or convalescent COVID-19.

The rearrangement joins TRBV7-9 to TRBJ2-1; TRBD1 might be the D (6 bases). This CDR3 spans 18 amino acids. The V and J ends lost 8 bases and 0 bases respectively, with 23 bases between them. From germline, CDR1 is SEHNR and CDR2 FQNEAQ (reference sequence). The DNA for the CDR3 is TGTGCCAGCCTCAAGGGGGACACCGCCGTACCCTCCTACAATGAGCAGTTCTTC. It codes for CASLKGDTAVPSYNEQFF.

V and J are TRBV5-4 and TRBJ2-2; 9 bases align to TRBD1. This CDR3 is 16 amino acids long. Trimming removed 3 bases from V and 4 bases from J; junction bases left unmatched: 7. The germline V gene has CDR1 SGHNT and CDR2 YYREEE (reference sequence). CDR3 protein: CASSSQQGAGTGELFF. CDR3 coding DNA: TGTGCCAGCAGCTCTCAACAGGGGGCGGGCACCGGGGAGCTGTTTTTT. Complete variable domain (other parts from reference TRBV5-4 and TRBJ2-2): ETGVTQSPTHLIKTRGQQVTLRCSSQSGHNTVSWYQQALGQGPQFIFQYYREEENGRGNFPPRFSGLQFPNYSSELNVNALELDDSALYLCASSSQQGAGTGELFFGEGSRLTVL.

The chain carries TRBV28 and TRBJ1-1; 7 positions match TRBD1. Germline values: CDR1 MDHEN, CDR2 SYDVKM. The CDR3 has 14 amino acids. The ends lost 6 bases at V and 0 bases at J; junction bases unmatched: 4. CDR3 sequence (DNA): TGTGCCAGCAGGACAGGGTTCATGAACACTGAAGCTTTCTTT. Translation: CASRTGFMNTEAFF.

Of note for this clone: Other DNA sequences within the sample encode an identical CDR3. This rearrangement joins TRBV27 to TRBJ1-4; no firm D call. The V and J ends lost 2 bases and 2 bases respectively, with 6 bases between them. The CDR3 runs 14 residues. Germline loops: CDR1 MNHEY, CDR2 SMNVEV (reference sequence). This chain's CDR3 is CASSLRGTNEKLFF. CDR3 nucleotides: TGTGCCAGCAGTTTACGAGGTACTAATGAAAAACTGTTTTTT.

The chain combines TRBV6-4 with TRBJ2-2, with 8 bases that match TRBD2. The ends lost 2 bases at V and 5 bases at J; junction bases unmatched: 7. Germline CDR1 and CDR2: MRHNA and SNTAGT. This CDR3 is built from 16 residues. CDR3 protein: CASSDGSGSETGELFF. For the CDR3, the DNA is TGTGCCAGCAGTGACGGGAGCGGGAGTGAGACCGGGGAGCTGTTTTTT.

J is TRBJ1-1 and V is TRBV6-6; the D is unclear. The ends were cut back, 4 bases at V and 3 bases at J, with 9 bases in the middle. The CDR3 is made up of 13 amino acids. Germline V gene data show CDR1 as MNHNY and CDR2 as SVGAGI (reference sequence). In DNA form, the CDR3 reads TGTGCCAGCAGTTTAGTCGAGTACACTGAAGCTTTCTTT. Encoded protein: CASSLVEYTEAFF.

The V gene is TRBV18, the J gene TRBJ2-2, with D possibly being TRBD1 (5 bases). The CDR3 has 19 amino acids. Trimming removed 3 bases at V and 0 bases at J, with 20 bases between. CDR1 and CDR2 from the germline V gene are KGHSH and LQKENI. The CDR3 DNA reads as TGTGCCAGCTCACCCCCCTCGTTTCTGACAGAGGCGAACACCGGGGAGCTGTTTTTT. Amino acid sequence: CASSPPSFLTEANTGELFF.

This clone appeared a single time. This chain links TRBV2 with TRBJ2-1; TRBD2 matches 12 bases. V gave up 7 bases and J gave up 9 bases; unmatched junction bases: 7. The CDR3 is 14 amino acids. Per the germline V gene, CDR1 is SNHLY and CDR2 is FYNNEI. CDR3 region: CASNGLAGQGEQFF. Written as DNA, the CDR3 is TGTGCCAGCAATGGACTAGCGGGACAAGGTGAGCAGTTCTTC. The variable domain in full, with the rest retrieved from reference TRBV2 and TRBJ2-1, is EPEVTQTPSHQVTQMGQEVILRCVPISNHLYFYWYRQILGQKVEFLVSFYNNEISEKSEIFDDQFSVERPDGSNFTLKIRSTKLEDSAMYFCASNGLAGQGEQFFGPGTRLTVL.

As concerns this clone: The junction differs from germline at one of its ends, possibly a read error. The sample has other DNA sequences that encode this CDR3 too. The chain joins TRBV6-2 or TRBV6-3 to TRBJ2-5; 9 nucleotides align to TRBD1. Germline V gives CDR1 MNHEY, CDR2 SVGEGT. There are 17 residues in the CDR3. As DNA, the CDR3 is TGCGCCAGCAGTTACCGAGCCTACAGGGGGCCGGGAGAGACCCAGTACTTC. It encodes CASSYRAYRGPGETQYF.

This rearrangement joins TRBV7-6 to TRBJ2-1, with 11 bases fitting TRBD2. The CDR3 loop spans 18 amino acids. Germline V gene lookup returns CDR1 SGHVS and CDR2 FNYEAQ. The J segment lost 7 bases and the V segment lost 5 bases, leaving 16 bases of the junction unmatched. The CDR3 region has the DNA TGTGCCAGCAGCCCCCGGCTCGGTAGCGGGAGGGCCGATAATGAGCAGTTCTTC. As protein: CASSPRLGSGRADNEQFF.

The chain couples TRBV16 to TRBJ2-1; D may be TRBD1 (6 bases). V was pared by 4 bases and J by 6 bases, with 16 bases between. There are 15 residues in the CDR3. Germline values: CDR1 KGHSY, CDR2 FQNENV. CDR3 nucleotides: TGTGCCAGCAGCCCAATGTCAGGGGTTAGCAATGAGCAGTTCTTC. Its translation: CASSPMSGVSNEQFF.

The chain combines TRBV27 with TRBJ1-1; tentatively, D is TRBD1 (5 bases). V was shortened by 3 bases and J by 4 bases, with 12 bases between the two germline ends. The CDR3 is 14 amino acids. From germline, CDR1 is MNHEY and CDR2 SMNVEV (reference sequence). CDR3 nucleotides: TGTGCCAGCAGTTTCGGTGGGGCCGGCACTGAAGCTTTCTTT. Its translation is CASSFGGAGTEAFF.

The V call is TRBV3-1 (or the pseudogene TRBV3-2), the J call TRBJ1-4; D unclear. V lost 2 bases and J 10 bases, leaving 14 bases between the germline ends. Germline loops: CDR1 LGHDT, CDR2 YNNKEL (reference sequence). CDR3 length: 14 residues. CDR3 region: CASSQPPRGGKLFF. CDR3 nucleotides: TGTGCCAGCAGCCAACCCCCCCGAGGTGGAAAACTGTTTTTT.

The V and J genes are TRBV27 and TRBJ1-6, with 7 bases aligning to TRBD1. The ends lost 2 bases at V and 7 bases at J; junction bases unmatched: 2. In germline, CDR1 is MNHEY, CDR2 SMNVEV (reference sequence). The length of the CDR3 is 14 residues. DNA for the CDR3: TGTGCCAGCAGTTTAGGGACAGAGAATTCACCCCTCCACTTT. Its protein product is CASSLGTENSPLHF.